This passage covers 16 T cell receptor beta chains from one sample sequenced in a study of T cell changes during pregnancy in multiple sclerosis. Measured with immunoSEQ multiplex PCR; TCRdb has only the in-frame clones, and not every one. The repertoire includes more than 85,000 clones, approximately 90% of them detected once, and around 1.2% sits in the top ten. This specimen was peripheral blood, taken in the second trimester of pregnancy. These receptors came from a female donor with multiple sclerosis, enrolled in a pregnancy study.

V gene TRBV7-9 combines with J gene TRBJ2-5, with 8 nucleotides matching TRBD1. The CDR3 length is 18 residues. Germline V lookup: CDR1 SEHNR, CDR2 FQNEAQ (reference sequence). The V gene end was trimmed by 4 bases and the J gene end by 3 bases; junction bases not matched to a gene: 16. CDR3 sequence: CASSSTPFETGGKETQYF. The CDR3 DNA reads as TGTGCCAGCAGCTCCACTCCGTTTGAAACAGGGGGGAAAGAGACCCAGTACTTC.

This rearrangement joins TRBV6-5 to TRBJ2-7; 8 nucleotides match TRBD1. The CDR3 runs to 14 residues. CDR1 is MNHEY and CDR2 is SVGAGI in the germline V gene. Trimming at V came to 6 bases and at J to 5 bases, leaving 9 bases not matched to a gene. CDR3 residues: CASSPRQGRHEQYF. DNA of the CDR3: TGTGCCAGCAGCCCTAGACAGGGGAGGCACGAGCAGTACTTC.

The J gene is TRBJ1-5, the V gene TRBV6-4, with D possibly matching TRBD1 (6 bases). The CDR3 is made up of 14 amino acids. From germline, CDR1 is MRHNA and CDR2 SNTAGT. The V and J ends lost 4 bases and 6 bases respectively, with 13 bases between them. CDR3 in amino acids: CASSGDRKGQPQHF. CDR3 nucleotides: TGTGCCAGCAGTGGCGACAGGAAAGGTCAGCCCCAGCATTTT.

J is TRBJ1-2 and V is TRBV9, with a weak D call TRBD1 (6 bases). Germline CDR1 is SGDLS and CDR2 is YYNGEE. CDR3 length: 15 amino acids. Trimming cost V 3 bases and J 3 bases, with 15 bases left between them. The CDR3 loop is CASSASGVLYYGYTF. DNA for the CDR3: TGTGCCAGCAGCGCTTCAGGGGTACTTTACTATGGCTACACCTTC.

This sequence joins TRBV2 and TRBJ1-5; D might be TRBD1 (5 bases). CDR1 and CDR2 (germline): SNHLY, FYNNEI. This CDR3 comprises 15 residues. The V end was cut by 3 bases, the J end by 5 bases, with 14 bases between. CDR3 amino acids: CASSEEGLGYQPQHF. CDR3 DNA sequence: TGTGCCAGCAGTGAGGAGGGGCTAGGCTATCAGCCCCAGCATTTT.

This chain links TRBV5-6 with TRBJ2-1; possible D gene TRBD1, 5 bases. Germline V CDR1 and CDR2: SGHDT, YYEEEE. V lost 4 bases to trimming and J lost 3 bases, with 11 bases between them. The CDR3 loop spans 14 amino acids. The CDR3 here is CASSPQGFYNEQFF. The CDR3 nucleotides are TGTGCCAGCAGCCCCCAGGGTTTCTACAATGAGCAGTTCTTC.

V is TRBV19 and J is TRBJ1-3; TRBD1 might be the D (6 bases). The CDR3 is 15 amino acids. Germline V gives CDR1 LNHDA, CDR2 SQIVND (reference sequence). Trimming cost V 7 bases and J 0 bases, with 13 bases left between them. The CDR3 loop reads CASTRGLSSGNTIYF. CDR3 coding DNA: TGTGCCAGTACCAGGGGCCTTAGCTCTGGAAACACCATATATTTT.

The gene calls are TRBV7-3 and TRBJ2-3, with unresolved D. The CDR3 loop spans 13 amino acids. The V end lost 3 bases, the J end lost 6 bases, and 10 bases lay between the germline ends. CDR1 is SGHTA and CDR2 is FQGTGA in the germline V gene. The CDR3: CASSLDRSDTQYF. CDR3 nucleotide sequence: TGTGCCAGCAGCTTGGATAGGAGCGATACGCAGTATTTT. Full variable domain (missing parts from reference TRBV7-3 and TRBJ2-3): GAGVSQTPSNKVTEKGKYVELRCDPISGHTALYWYRQSLGQGPEFLIYFQGTGAADDSGLPNDRFFAVRPEGSVSTLKIQRTERGDSAVYLCASSLDRSDTQYFGPGTRLTVL.

J is TRBJ2-5 and V is TRBV5-1; 8 positions agree with TRBD1. CDR1 and CDR2 from the germline V gene are SGHRS and YFSETQ. The CDR3 length is 14 residues. V was clipped by 4 bases and J by 1 base; unmatched bases: 3. CDR3 sequence (DNA): TGCGCCAGCAGCGTTACAGGGGGCCAAGAGACCCAGTACTTC. It yields the protein CASSVTGGQETQYF. Full variable domain (remainder filled in from reference TRBV5-1 and TRBJ2-5): KAGVTQTPRYLIKTRGQQVTLSCSPISGHRSVSWYQQTPGQGLQFLFEYFSETQRNKGNFPGRFSGRQFSNSRSEMNVSTLELGDSALYLCASSVTGGQETQYFGPGTRLLVL.

The V call is TRBV30, the J call TRBJ1-1; 7 positions match TRBD1. This CDR3 region has 13 residues. J gave up 7 bases and V 0 bases, and 5 bases lay outside the gene matches. CDR1 GTSNPN and CDR2 SVGIG come from the germline V gene (reference sequence). The CDR3 here is CAWSVGGPGEAFF. The CDR3, as DNA: TGTGCCTGGAGTGTAGGGGGCCCAGGTGAAGCTTTCTTT. Using reference TRBV30 and TRBJ1-1 for the parts outside the CDR3, the full variable domain is SQTIHQWPATLVQPVGSPLSLECTVEGTSNPNLYWYRQAAGRGLQLLFYSVGIGQISSEVPQNLSASRPQDRQFILSSKKLLLSDSGFYLCAWSVGGPGEAFFGQGTRLTVV.

The rearrangement links TRBV9 to TRBJ2-7; no reliable D call. Trimming took 3 bases from V and 0 from J, leaving 10 bases between them. The germline V gene has CDR1 SGDLS and CDR2 YYNGEE. This CDR3 spans 14 amino acids. CDR3: CASSASVSSYEQYF. Written as DNA, the CDR3 is TGTGCCAGCAGCGCGTCTGTTTCCTCCTACGAGCAGTACTTC.

The chain employs TRBV18 and TRBJ1-2; D remains unclear. From germline, CDR1 is KGHSH and CDR2 LQKENI. V lost 2 bases and J lost 3, with 7 bases in between. The CDR3 extends over 13 amino acids. CDR3 bases: TGTGCCAGCTCACCAAATCCAGACTATGGCTACACCTTC. As protein: CASSPNPDYGYTF.

The genes are TRBV11-2 and TRBJ2-7, with TRBD1 as a possible D gene (5 bases). In germline, CDR1 is SGHAT, CDR2 FQNNGV. With 5 bases removed from V and 7 bases from J, the gap between germline ends came to 15 bases. There are 13 residues in the CDR3. The CDR3 here is CASSRDSSREQYF. The DNA for the CDR3 is TGTGCCAGCAGCCGCGACAGTAGTCGGGAGCAGTACTTC. The full variable domain, in which reference TRBV11-2 and TRBJ2-7 provide the parts outside the CDR3, is EAGVAQSPRYKIIEKRQSVAFWCNPISGHATLYWYQQILGQGPKLLIQFQNNGVVDDSQLPKDRFSAERLKGVDSTLKIQPAKLEDSAVYLCASSRDSSREQYFGPGTRLTVT.

This chain connects TRBV27 to TRBJ1-4, with D perhaps TRBD1 (5 bases). Between the trimmed V and J ends, which lost 2 bases and 3 bases, there was a span of 10 bases. In germline, CDR1 is MNHEY, CDR2 SMNVEV (reference sequence). The CDR3 runs 15 residues. In DNA, the CDR3 is TGTGCCAGCAGTTTACTGGGGCCGGCTAATGAAAAACTGTTTTTT. Its protein product is CASSLLGPANEKLFF.

The V call is TRBV30, the J call TRBJ2-1; 15 bases match TRBD2. The V and J ends lost 2 bases and 6 bases, in that order; junction bases with no gene match: 2. The CDR3 has 15 amino acids. CDR1 is GTSNPN and CDR2 is SVGIG in the germline V gene (reference sequence). The CDR3 region has the DNA TGTGCCTGGAGTACGGGACTAGCGGGGGGCAATGAGCAGTTCTTC. Translated, it gives CAWSTGLAGGNEQFF. The complete variable domain, with remaining parts taken from reference TRBV30 and TRBJ2-1, reads SQTIHQWPATLVQPVGSPLSLECTVEGTSNPNLYWYRQAAGRGLQLLFYSVGIGQISSEVPQNLSASRPQDRQFILSSKKLLLSDSGFYLCAWSTGLAGGNEQFFGPGTRLTVL.

This clone was seen only once. This chain uses TRBV9 with TRBJ2-5; 10 nucleotides agree with TRBD2. The CDR3 extends over 16 amino acids. Germline-derived CDR1 and CDR2 are SGDLS and YYNGEE. The ends lost 0 bases at V and 4 bases at J; junction bases unmatched: 6. CDR3 DNA: TGTGCCAGCAGCGTAGGCCGGACTAGCGGAAGAGAGACCCAGTACTTC. As protein: CASSVGRTSGRETQYF. Based on the CDR3 plus reference TRBV9 and TRBJ2-5, the full variable domain is DSGVTQTPKHLITATGQRVTLRCSPRSGDLSVYWYQQSLDQGLQFLIQYYNGEERAKGNILERFSAQQFPDLHSELNLSSLELGDSALYFCASSVGRTSGRETQYFGPGTRLLVL.